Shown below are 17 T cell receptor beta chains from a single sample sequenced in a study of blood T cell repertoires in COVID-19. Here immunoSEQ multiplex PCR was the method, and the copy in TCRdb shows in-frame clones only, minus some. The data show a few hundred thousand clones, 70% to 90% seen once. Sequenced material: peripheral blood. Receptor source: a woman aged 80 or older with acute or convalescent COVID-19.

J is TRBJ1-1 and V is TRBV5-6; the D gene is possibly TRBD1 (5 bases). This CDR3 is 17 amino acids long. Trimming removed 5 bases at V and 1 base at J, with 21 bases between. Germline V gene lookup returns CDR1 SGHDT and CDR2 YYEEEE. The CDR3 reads CASRDNKLGQGNTEAFF. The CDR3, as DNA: TGTGCCAGCAGGGATAACAAGCTGGGGCAGGGGAACACTGAAGCTTTCTTT.

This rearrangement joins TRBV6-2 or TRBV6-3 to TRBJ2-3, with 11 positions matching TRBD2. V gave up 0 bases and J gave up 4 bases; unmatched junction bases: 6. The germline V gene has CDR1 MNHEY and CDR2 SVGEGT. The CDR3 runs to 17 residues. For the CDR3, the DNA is TGTGCCAGCAGTTACTCCCAGCCTAGCGGGGGGCCAGATACGCAGTATTTT. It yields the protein CASSYSQPSGGPDTQYF.

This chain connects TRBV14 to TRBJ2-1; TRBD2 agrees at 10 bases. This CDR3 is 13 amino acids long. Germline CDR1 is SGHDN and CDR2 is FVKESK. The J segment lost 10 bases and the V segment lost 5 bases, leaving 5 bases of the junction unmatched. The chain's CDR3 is CASSSTGLAEQFF. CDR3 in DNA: TGTGCCAGCAGCTCTACGGGACTAGCGGAGCAGTTCTTC.

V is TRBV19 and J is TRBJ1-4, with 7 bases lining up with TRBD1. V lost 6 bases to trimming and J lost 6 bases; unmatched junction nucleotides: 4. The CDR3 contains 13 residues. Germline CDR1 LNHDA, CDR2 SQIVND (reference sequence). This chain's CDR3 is CASRGQGDEKLFF. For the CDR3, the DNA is TGTGCCAGTAGGGGCCAGGGGGATGAAAAACTGTTTTTT.

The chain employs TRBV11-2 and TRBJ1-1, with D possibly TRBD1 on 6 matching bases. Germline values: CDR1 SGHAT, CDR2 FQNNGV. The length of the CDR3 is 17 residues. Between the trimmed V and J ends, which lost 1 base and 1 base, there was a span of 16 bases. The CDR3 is CASSLVLGAGGNTEAFF. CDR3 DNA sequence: TGTGCCAGCAGCTTAGTCTTGGGGGCAGGTGGGAACACTGAAGCTTTCTTT. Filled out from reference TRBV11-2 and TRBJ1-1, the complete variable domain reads EAGVAQSPRYKIIEKRQSVAFWCNPISGHATLYWYQQILGQGPKLLIQFQNNGVVDDSQLPKDRFSAERLKGVDSTLKIQPAKLEDSAVYLCASSLVLGAGGNTEAFFGQGTRLTVV.

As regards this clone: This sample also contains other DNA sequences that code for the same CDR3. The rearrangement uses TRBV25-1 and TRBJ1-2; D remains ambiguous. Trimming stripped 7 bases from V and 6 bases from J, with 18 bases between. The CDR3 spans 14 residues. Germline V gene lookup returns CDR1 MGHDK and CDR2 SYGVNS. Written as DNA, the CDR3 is TGTGCCAGCACTCCTGCGGGAGGTTGGGATGGCTACACCTTC. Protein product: CASTPAGGWDGYTF.

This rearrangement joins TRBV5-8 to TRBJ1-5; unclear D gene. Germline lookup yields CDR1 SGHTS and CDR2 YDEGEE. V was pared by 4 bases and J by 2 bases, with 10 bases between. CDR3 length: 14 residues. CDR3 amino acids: CASSLQVGNQPQHF. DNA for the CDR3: TGTGCCAGCAGCCTTCAGGTGGGCAATCAGCCCCAGCATTTT.

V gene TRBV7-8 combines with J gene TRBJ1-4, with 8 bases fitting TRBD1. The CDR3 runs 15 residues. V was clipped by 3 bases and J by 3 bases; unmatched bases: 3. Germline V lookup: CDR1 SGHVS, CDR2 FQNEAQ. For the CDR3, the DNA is TGTGCCAGCAGCTTTGAGACAGGGGCTAATGAAAAACTGTTTTTT. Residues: CASSFETGANEKLFF.

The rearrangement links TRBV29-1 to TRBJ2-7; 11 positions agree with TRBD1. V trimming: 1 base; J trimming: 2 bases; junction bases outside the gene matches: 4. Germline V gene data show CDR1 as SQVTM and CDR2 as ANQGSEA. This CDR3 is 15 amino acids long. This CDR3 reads CSVEGGQGGTYEQYF. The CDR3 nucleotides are TGCAGCGTTGAAGGGGGACAGGGGGGGACCTACGAGCAGTACTTC.

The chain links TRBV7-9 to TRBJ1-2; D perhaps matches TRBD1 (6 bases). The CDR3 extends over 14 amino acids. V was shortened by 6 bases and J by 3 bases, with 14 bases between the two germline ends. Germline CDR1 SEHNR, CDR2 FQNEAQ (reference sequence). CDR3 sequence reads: CASSRQALYYGYTF. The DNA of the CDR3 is TGTGCCAGCAGTCGACAGGCCCTTTACTATGGCTACACCTTC.

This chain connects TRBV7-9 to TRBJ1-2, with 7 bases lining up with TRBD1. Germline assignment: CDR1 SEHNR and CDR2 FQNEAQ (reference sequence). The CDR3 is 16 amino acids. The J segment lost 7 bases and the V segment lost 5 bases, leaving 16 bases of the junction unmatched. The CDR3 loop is CASSTHRGAVLGGYTF. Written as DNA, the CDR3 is TGTGCCAGCAGCACCCACAGGGGCGCCGTTCTCGGTGGCTACACCTTC.

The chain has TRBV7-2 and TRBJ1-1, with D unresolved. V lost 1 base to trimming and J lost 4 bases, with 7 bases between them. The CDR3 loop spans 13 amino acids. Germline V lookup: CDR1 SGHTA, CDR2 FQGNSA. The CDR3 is CASSLDRSTEAFF. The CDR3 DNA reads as TGTGCCAGCAGCTTAGACAGATCCACTGAAGCTTTCTTT.

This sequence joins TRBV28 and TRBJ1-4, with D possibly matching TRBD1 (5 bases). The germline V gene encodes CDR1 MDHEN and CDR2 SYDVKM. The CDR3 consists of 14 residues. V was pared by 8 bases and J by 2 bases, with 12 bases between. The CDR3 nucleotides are TGTGCCAGCGGGGGGGGAGGGACTAATGAAAAACTGTTTTTT. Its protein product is CASGGGGTNEKLFF.

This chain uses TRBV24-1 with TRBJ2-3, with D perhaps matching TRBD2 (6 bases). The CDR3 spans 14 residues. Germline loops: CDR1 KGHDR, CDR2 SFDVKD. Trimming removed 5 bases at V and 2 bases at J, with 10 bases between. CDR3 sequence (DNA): TGTGCCACCAGTGGCGGGGTGATCACAGATACGCAGTATTTT. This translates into CATSGGVITDTQYF.

This CDR3 is CASRDRGSNTEAFF. The CDR3 DNA reads TGTGCCAGTCGAGACAGGGGGTCGAACACTGAAGCTTTCTTT. The chain recombines TRBV6-5 with TRBJ1-1; TRBD1 matches 9 bases. The CDR3 length is 14 residues. The V and J ends lost 9 bases and 1 base, in that order; junction bases with no gene match: 6. The V gene's germline CDR1 is MNHEY and CDR2 SVGAGI.

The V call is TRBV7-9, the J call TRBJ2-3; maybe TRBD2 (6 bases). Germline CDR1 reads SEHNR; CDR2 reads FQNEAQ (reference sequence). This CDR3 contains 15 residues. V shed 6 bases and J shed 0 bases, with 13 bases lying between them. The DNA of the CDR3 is TGTGCCAGCAGGAATCGGGCGGGGAGCACAGATACGCAGTATTTT. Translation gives CASRNRAGSTDTQYF. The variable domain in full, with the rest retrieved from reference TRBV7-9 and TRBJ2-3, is DTGVSQNPRHKITKRGQNVTFRCDPISEHNRLYWYRQTLGQGPEFLTYFQNEAQLEKSRLLSDRFSAERPKGSFSTLEIQRTEQGDSAMYLCASRNRAGSTDTQYFGPGTRLTVL.

The CDR3 region has the DNA TGTGCCAGCAGCTCCTCTCCGGGTAAGCCCTACGAGCAGTACTTC. This codes for CASSSSPGKPYEQYF. The chain joins TRBV7-9 to TRBJ2-7; D call uncertain. The CDR3 covers 15 residues. In germline, CDR1 is SEHNR, CDR2 FQNEAQ (reference sequence). Between the trimmed V and J ends, which lost 4 bases and 2 bases, there was a span of 15 bases. The whole variable domain, remainder taken from reference TRBV7-9 and TRBJ2-7, is DTGVSQNPRHKITKRGQNVTFRCDPISEHNRLYWYRQTLGQGPEFLTYFQNEAQLEKSRLLSDRFSAERPKGSFSTLEIQRTEQGDSAMYLCASSSSPGKPYEQYFGPGTRLTVT.